These 28 T cell receptor beta chains share one sample of origin, sequenced in a study of early T cells in non-severe SARS-CoV-2 infection. TCRdb fed the 5' RACE reads into MiXCR, producing one record per CDR3 protein. The table has approximately 35,000 distinct CDR3 sequences, about 7% seen once. The material sequenced was whole blood. The receptors here all came from an adult who was a healthcare worker with PCR-confirmed SARS-CoV-2 infection or an uninfected control (not recorded which).

This clonotype appeared many times. The CDR3 is CASSPENTGELFF. CDR3 bases: TGTGCCAGCTCACCAGAAAACACCGGGGAGCTGTTTTTT. The chain combines TRBV18 with TRBJ2-2; no clear D. V gave up 2 bases and J gave up 2 bases, with 3 bases separating them. Germline lookup yields CDR1 KGHSH and CDR2 LQKENI. The CDR3 runs to 13 residues.

This clonotype occurred many times. Written as DNA, the CDR3 is TGTGCCACCAGTGACCCAACGGGAGACACAGATACGCAGTATTTT. The encoded protein is CATSDPTGDTDTQYF. This chain links TRBV24-1 with TRBJ2-3, with a tentative D call TRBD2 (6 bases). Germline V gene data show CDR1 as KGHDR and CDR2 as SFDVKD. CDR3 length: 15 amino acids. The V end lost 4 bases, the J end lost 2 bases, and 12 bases lay between the germline ends.

The table lists this clonotype with many counts. The V call is TRBV11-2, the J call TRBJ2-2, with 7 bases that match TRBD2. The CDR3 length is 17 residues. The junction had 11 bases not matched to a gene; V was cut back by 4 bases and J by 3 bases. Germline values: CDR1 SGHAT, CDR2 FQNNGV. CDR3 sequence: CASSSPGGSGYTGELFF. The CDR3 bases are TGTGCCAGCAGCTCGCCGGGCGGGAGCGGGTACACCGGGGAGCTGTTTTTT.

This clonotype came up many times. V usage is TRBV14 and J usage is TRBJ1-2; D perhaps matches TRBD1 (5 bases). The CDR3 loop spans 16 amino acids. Germline lookup yields CDR1 SGHDN and CDR2 FVKESK. Between the trimmed V and J ends, which lost 4 bases and 3 bases, there was a span of 18 bases. DNA for the CDR3: TGTGCCAGCAGCCCGATATTCGGGGCGAGGGACTATGGCTACACCTTC. Protein: CASSPIFGARDYGYTF. The full variable domain, with the rest looked up from reference TRBV14 and TRBJ1-2, is EAGVTQFPSHSVIEKGQTVTLRCDPISGHDNLYWYRRVMGKEIKFLLHFVKESKQDESGMPNNRFLAERTGGTYSTLKVQPAELEDSGVYFCASSPIFGARDYGYTFGSGTRLTVV.

The chain links TRBV5-4 to TRBJ1-6; 7 bases fit TRBD1. The CDR3 contains 16 residues. From germline, CDR1 is SGHNT and CDR2 YYREEE (reference sequence). V trimming: 4 bases; J trimming: 5 bases; junction bases outside the gene matches: 9. The CDR3 DNA reads TGTGCCAGCAGCAATACAGGGGACTGGAATAATTCACCCCTCCACTTT. Translating gives CASSNTGDWNNSPLHF.

On this clonotype: With a much larger clone just one base away, this may be a read error. J is TRBJ2-3 and V is TRBV9, with no clear D. The CDR3 is 13 amino acids. Germline-derived CDR1 and CDR2 are SGDLS and YYNGEE. V was trimmed by 3 bases and J by 2 bases, leaving 7 bases between them. CDR3 sequence (DNA): TGTGCCAGCAGCGCAGCACACACAGATACGCAGTATTTT. Protein sequence: CASSAAHTDTQYF. The whole variable domain, remainder taken from reference TRBV9 and TRBJ2-3, is DSGVTQTPKHLITATGQRVTLRCSPRSGDLSVYWYQQSLDQGLQFLIQYYNGEERAKGNILERFSAQQFPDLHSELNLSSLELGDSALYFCASSAAHTDTQYFGPGTRLTVL.

The rearrangement uses TRBV7-2 and TRBJ2-3; possible D gene TRBD2, 6 bases. The CDR3 extends over 14 amino acids. V lost 2 bases, J lost 1 base, and 7 bases lay in between. Germline-derived CDR1 and CDR2 are SGHTA and FQGNSA. CDR3 amino acids: CASSLSGGTDTQYF. CDR3 sequence (DNA): TGTGCCAGCAGCTTATCGGGGGGCACAGATACGCAGTATTTT.

The chain links TRBV20-1 to TRBJ2-5, with unresolved D. The CDR3 has 12 amino acids. Germline V gives CDR1 DFQATT, CDR2 SNEGSKA (reference sequence). Trimming removed 4 bases at V and 3 bases at J, with 9 bases between. In nucleotides, the CDR3 is TGCAGTGCTAATGGTGCAGAAGAGACCCAGTACTTC. This translates into CSANGAEETQYF.

This clonotype has a count of ten or more. The V gene is TRBV11-3, the J gene TRBJ2-3; 14 bases fit TRBD2. CDR1 is SGHNT and CDR2 is YENEEA in the germline V gene. Unmatched junction bases numbered 4, after V lost 5 bases and J lost 3 bases. The CDR3 extends over 16 amino acids. CDR3 sequence (DNA): TGTGCCAGCAGCCCCGGGACTAGCGGGAGAACAGATACGCAGTATTTT. Amino acids: CASSPGTSGRTDTQYF.

CDR3 in amino acids: CASSRTGYQPQHF. Written as DNA, the CDR3 is TGTGCCAGCAGTAGGACAGGTTATCAGCCCCAGCATTTT. The chain recombines TRBV6-5 with TRBJ1-5; 7 bases match TRBD1. The germline V gene has CDR1 MNHEY and CDR2 SVGAGI. Unmatched junction bases numbered 3, after V lost 5 bases and J lost 5 bases. The CDR3 is 13 residues long.

This clonotype showed up just a few times. This chain uses TRBV7-9 with TRBJ2-1, with D possibly matching TRBD2 (5 bases). CDR3 length: 17 residues. V was clipped by 3 bases and J by 3 bases, with 18 bases between them. The germline V gene encodes CDR1 SEHNR and CDR2 FQNEAQ (reference sequence). The CDR3 sequence: CASSLEALRQVYNEQFF. CDR3 bases: TGTGCCAGCAGCTTGGAGGCTCTGCGACAAGTCTACAATGAGCAGTTCTTC.

This clonotype was recorded at least ten times. V and J are TRBV7-8 and TRBJ1-5; D unresolved. CDR3 length: 12 residues. Trimming shortened V by 5 bases and J by 4 bases, and 6 bases separated the two germline ends. Germline V gene sequence: CDR1 SGHVS, CDR2 FQNEAQ. The CDR3 sequence is CASSAQNQPQHF. CDR3 sequence (DNA): TGTGCCAGCAGCGCACAGAATCAGCCCCAGCATTTT.

This clonotype showed up many times. The chain has TRBV11-2 and TRBJ2-2; 11 bases are shared with TRBD2. The CDR3 is 17 residues long. Germline assignment: CDR1 SGHAT and CDR2 FQNNGV. Germline trimming cut 4 bases from V and 0 bases from J; bases unmatched to any gene: 4. The CDR3 coding sequence is TGTGCCAGCAGCTCGAGACTAGCGGGAACGAACACCGGGGAGCTGTTTTTT. Protein product: CASSSRLAGTNTGELFF.

This clonotype was detected many times. V usage is TRBV20-1 and J usage is TRBJ1-1; perhaps TRBD1 as D (5 bases). The V end lost 3 bases, the J end lost 4 bases, and 15 bases lay between the germline ends. Germline V gene sequence: CDR1 DFQATT, CDR2 SNEGSKA (reference sequence). The CDR3 has 14 amino acids. CDR3 loop: CSASEPGAPTEAFF. Written as DNA, the CDR3 is TGCAGTGCTAGCGAACCCGGGGCCCCCACTGAAGCTTTCTTT.

This clonotype has a count of ten or more. The V gene is TRBV18, the J gene TRBJ2-7; TRBD2 matches 9 bases. Germline CDR1 KGHSH, CDR2 LQKENI. The CDR3 has 17 amino acids. J gave up 0 bases and V 4 bases, and 10 bases lay outside the gene matches. The DNA for the CDR3 is TGTGCCAGCTCACTCACGTCAAGCGGGAGGACCTCCTACGAGCAGTACTTC. It is translated as CASSLTSSGRTSYEQYF.

This chain links TRBV7-8 with TRBJ2-1; 11 nucleotides align to TRBD2. CDR3 length: 16 residues. Germline-derived CDR1 and CDR2 are SGHVS and FQNEAQ. Trimming at V came to 4 bases and at J to 5 bases, leaving 7 bases not matched to a gene. CDR3 sequence reads: CASSSRLAGPHNEQFF. As DNA, the CDR3 is TGTGCCAGCAGCTCCCGACTAGCGGGACCCCACAATGAGCAGTTCTTC.

The chain combines TRBV28 with TRBJ2-1; 7 nucleotides align to TRBD1. The germline V gene encodes CDR1 MDHEN and CDR2 SYDVKM. Trimming removed 2 bases from V and 9 bases from J; junction bases left unmatched: 4. This CDR3 region has 13 residues. Here the CDR3 reads CASSLGRGIEQFF. DNA for the CDR3: TGTGCCAGCAGTTTAGGCAGGGGGATTGAGCAGTTCTTC.

This clonotype was recorded a few times. J is TRBJ2-3 and V is TRBV19; D is unresolved. The CDR3 extends over 15 amino acids. Germline lookup yields CDR1 LNHDA and CDR2 SQIVND (reference sequence). V lost 7 bases and J lost 0, with 14 bases in between. CDR3 sequence reads: CASNSAVTSTDTQYF. Here the CDR3 DNA reads TGTGCCAGTAATTCAGCAGTGACTAGCACAGATACGCAGTATTTT.

The CDR3 reads CASSLGRLNTEAFF. The CDR3 nucleotides read TGTGCCAGCAGTTTGGGCAGGTTGAACACTGAAGCTTTCTTT. V gene TRBV28 combines with J gene TRBJ1-1, with D uncertain. Germline assignment: CDR1 MDHEN and CDR2 SYDVKM. With 3 bases removed from V and 0 bases from J, the gap between germline ends came to 8 bases. CDR3 size: 14 residues.

The gene calls are TRBV2 and TRBJ2-7; 11 nucleotides match TRBD1. The CDR3 spans 16 residues. From germline, CDR1 is SNHLY and CDR2 FYNNEI. Trimming at V came to 7 bases and at J to 2 bases, leaving 10 bases not matched to a gene. This CDR3 reads CASTGTGGRTAYEQYF. Written as DNA, the CDR3 is TGTGCCAGCACCGGGACAGGGGGAAGGACGGCCTACGAGCAGTACTTC.

This clonotype was counted a few times. This chain connects TRBV5-4 to TRBJ1-5; the match to TRBD1 covers 7 bases. Germline assignment: CDR1 SGHNT and CDR2 YYREEE (reference sequence). The CDR3 contains 15 residues. V lost 2 bases, J lost 0 bases, and 2 bases stayed unmatched. CDR3 bases: TGTGCCAGCAGCTTCGGGACAGATAGCAATCAGCCCCAGCATTTT. As protein: CASSFGTDSNQPQHF.

The table lists this clonotype with a few counts. J is TRBJ1-4 and V is TRBV6-6; D uncertain. Trimming pared 0 bases from V and 4 bases from J, leaving 9 bases between. The length of the CDR3 is 15 residues. CDR1 and CDR2 from the germline V gene are MNHNY and SVGAGI (reference sequence). The CDR3 sequence: CASSYSSDGNEKLFF. CDR3 DNA sequence: TGTGCCAGCAGTTACTCGTCAGATGGTAATGAAAAACTGTTTTTT.

The rearrangement joins TRBV10-3 to TRBJ2-1, with D maybe TRBD1 (6 bases). The V end lost 6 bases, the J end lost 10 bases, and 13 bases lay between the germline ends. The CDR3 consists of 12 residues. Germline lookup yields CDR1 ENHRY and CDR2 SYGVKD. CDR3 in amino acids: CAIRPGRGEQFF. CDR3 nucleotides: TGTGCCATCAGGCCAGGCAGGGGCGAGCAGTTCTTC.

This clonotype has only a few counts. The gene calls are TRBV13 and TRBJ2-1; 8 bases fit TRBD2. The CDR3 consists of 14 residues. Germline CDR1 and CDR2: PRHDT and FYEKMQ (reference sequence). J gave up 8 bases and V 7 bases, and 10 bases lay outside the gene matches. CDR3 amino acids: CASKRAGGPHEQFF. In nucleotides, the CDR3 is TGTGCCAGCAAACGCGCGGGAGGACCCCATGAGCAGTTCTTC.

This clonotype showed up many times. V and J are TRBV29-1 and TRBJ2-5, with a tentative D call TRBD1 (6 bases). CDR1 and CDR2 from the germline V gene are SQVTM and ANQGSEA. The V end was cut by 7 bases, the J end by 2 bases, with 14 bases between. This CDR3 region has 13 residues. CDR3 loop: CSGRGQIQETQYF. CDR3 nucleotide sequence: TGCAGCGGTCGCGGACAGATTCAAGAGACCCAGTACTTC.

The chain couples TRBV28 to TRBJ2-1, with TRBD1 as a possible D gene (6 bases). Germline loops: CDR1 MDHEN, CDR2 SYDVKM. V was pared by 1 base and J by 12 bases, with 16 bases between. This CDR3 contains 14 residues. The CDR3 nucleotides read TGTGCCAGCAGTTTATTACAGGGCTTGGGATGGCAGTTCTTC. This sequence encodes CASSLLQGLGWQFF. Filled out from reference TRBV28 and TRBJ2-1, the complete variable domain reads DVKVTQSSRYLVKRTGEKVFLECVQDMDHENMFWYRQDPGLGLRLIYFSYDVKMKEKGDIPEGYSVSREKKERFSLILESASTNQTSMYLCASSLLQGLGWQFFGPGTRLTVL.

Only a few counts were recorded for this clonotype. V is TRBV7-9 and J is TRBJ2-7; D is unclear. V lost 4 bases, J lost 5 bases, and 21 bases lay in between. Germline V gene lookup returns CDR1 SEHNR and CDR2 FQNEAQ (reference sequence). The CDR3 totals 16 residues. The CDR3 protein is CASSYSAGRNRDEQYF. CDR3 sequence (DNA): TGTGCCAGCAGCTATTCGGCAGGACGGAACCGCGACGAGCAGTACTTC. The variable domain in full, with the rest retrieved from reference TRBV7-9 and TRBJ2-7, is DTGVSQNPRHKITKRGQNVTFRCDPISEHNRLYWYRQTLGQGPEFLTYFQNEAQLEKSRLLSDRFSAERPKGSFSTLEIQRTEQGDSAMYLCASSYSAGRNRDEQYFGPGTRLTVT.

This clonotype has ten or more counts. The chain is built from TRBV7-9 and TRBJ2-1; TRBD2 agrees at 8 bases. The V and J ends lost 5 bases and 6 bases, in that order; junction bases with no gene match: 9. Germline lookup yields CDR1 SEHNR and CDR2 FQNEAQ (reference sequence). This CDR3 spans 15 amino acids. The CDR3 DNA reads TGTGCCAGCAGCCGAGCCCTAGCGGGTTCCAATGAGCAGTTCTTC. Protein sequence: CASSRALAGSNEQFF.